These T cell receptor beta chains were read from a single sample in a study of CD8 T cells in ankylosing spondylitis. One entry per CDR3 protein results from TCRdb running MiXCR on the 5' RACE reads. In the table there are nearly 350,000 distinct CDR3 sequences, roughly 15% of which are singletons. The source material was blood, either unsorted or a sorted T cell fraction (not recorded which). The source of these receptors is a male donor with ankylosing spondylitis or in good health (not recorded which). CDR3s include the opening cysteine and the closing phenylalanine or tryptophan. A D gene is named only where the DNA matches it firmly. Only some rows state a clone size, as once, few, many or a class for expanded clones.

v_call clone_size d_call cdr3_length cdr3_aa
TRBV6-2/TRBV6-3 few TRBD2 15 CATAKSGGISNEQFF
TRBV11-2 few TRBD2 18 CASSLEGLLAGSTDTQYF
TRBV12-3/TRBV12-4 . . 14 CASSQTDRPYEQYF
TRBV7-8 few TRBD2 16 CASSPQSGRVFMELFF
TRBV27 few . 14 CASSLYGSQNEQYF
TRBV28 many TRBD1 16 CASSVHPQGERTEAFF
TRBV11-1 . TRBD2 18 CASSLVLAGRSSTGELFF
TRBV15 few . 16 CATSRDLGREGTEAFF
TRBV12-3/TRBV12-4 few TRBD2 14 CASSRLAGGYEQFF
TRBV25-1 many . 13 CASGHRASYEQYF
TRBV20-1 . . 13 CSARETLNTEAFF
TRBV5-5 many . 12 CASSPLTGEAFF
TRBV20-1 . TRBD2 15 CSARDRREGLGTQYF
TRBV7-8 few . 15 CASSETGSSYNEQFF
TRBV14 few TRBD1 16 CASSPRFGTGGYGYTF
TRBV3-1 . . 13 CASSQGPDNTQYF
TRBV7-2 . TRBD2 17 CASTSRDSGGAGGEQYF
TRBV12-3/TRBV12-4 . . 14 CASSYRAPGDTQYF
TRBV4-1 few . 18 CASSQERGLVAFYNEQFF
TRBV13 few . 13 CASSLGGFETQYF
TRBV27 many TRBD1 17 CASSSGDRGFATGELFF